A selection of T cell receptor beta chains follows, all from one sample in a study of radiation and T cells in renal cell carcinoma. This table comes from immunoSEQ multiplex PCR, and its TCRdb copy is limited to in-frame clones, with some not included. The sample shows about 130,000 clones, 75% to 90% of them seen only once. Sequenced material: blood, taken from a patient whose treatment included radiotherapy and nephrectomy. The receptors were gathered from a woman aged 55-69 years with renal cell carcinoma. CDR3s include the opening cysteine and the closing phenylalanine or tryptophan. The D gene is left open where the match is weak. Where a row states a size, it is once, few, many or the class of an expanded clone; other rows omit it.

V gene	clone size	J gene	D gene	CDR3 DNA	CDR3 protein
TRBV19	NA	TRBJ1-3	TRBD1	TGTGCCAGTAGTCCTCCAGGGGGGACTGGAAACACCATATATTTT	CASSPPGGTGNTIYF
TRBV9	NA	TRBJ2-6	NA	TGTGCCAGCAGCATCTTTGGCGGGATTTACTATACTGGGGCCAACGTCCTGACTTTC	CASSIFGGIYYTGANVLTF
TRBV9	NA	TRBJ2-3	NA	TGTGCCAGCAGCAAACAGGGCGCAGATACGCAGTATTTT	CASSKQGADTQYF
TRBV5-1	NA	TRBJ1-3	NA	TGCGCCAGCAGCCGTGAGCTCCGTGACAGCACACACACCATATATTTT	CASSRELRDSTHTIYF
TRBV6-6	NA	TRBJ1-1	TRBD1	TGTGCCACTACGGACAGGGCTCAACTAATGAACACTGAAGCTTTCTTT	CATTDRAQLMNTEAFF
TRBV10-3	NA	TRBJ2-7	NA	TGTGCCATCAGCCCCGGGACCCTCTACGAGCAGTACTTC	CAISPGTLYEQYF
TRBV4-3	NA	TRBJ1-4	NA	TGCGCCAGCAGCCCAGGGACTAATGAAAAACTGTTTTTT	CASSPGTNEKLFF
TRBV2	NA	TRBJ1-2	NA	TGTGCCAGCATAGGGACTCTCCCTCGAAAATATGGCTACACCTTC	CASIGTLPRKYGYTF
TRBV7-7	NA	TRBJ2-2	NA	TGTGCTAGCTGGGACGTCACCGGGGAGCTGTTTTTT	CASWDVTGELFF
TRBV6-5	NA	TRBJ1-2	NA	TGTGCCAGCAGTAACAAGACCTATGGCTACACCTTC	CASSNKTYGYTF
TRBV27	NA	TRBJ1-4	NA	TGTGCCAGCAGTCCCAGGAGGCTAGGACATGAAAAACTGTTTTTT	CASSPRRLGHEKLFF
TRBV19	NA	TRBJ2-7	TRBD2	TGTGCCAGTAGTATGGGTAAGACAACGCGGGAGTCCGAGCAGTACTTC	CASSMGKTTRESEQYF
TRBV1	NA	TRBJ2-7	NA	TGCACCAGCAGCCAAGTTAGGGACAGATCGGTCGAGCAGTACTTC	CTSSQVRDRSVEQYF
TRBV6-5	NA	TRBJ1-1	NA	TGTGCCAGCAGTTACCGGACAGTTTATATGAACACTGAAGCTTTCTTT	CASSYRTVYMNTEAFF
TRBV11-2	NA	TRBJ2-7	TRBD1	TGTGCCAGCAGCCGCACAGGGGGGTTTAGGGACGAGCAGTACTTC	CASSRTGGFRDEQYF
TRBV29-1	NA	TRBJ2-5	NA	TGCAGCGTTGAAGTATCAGAGACCCAGTACTTC	CSVEVSETQYF
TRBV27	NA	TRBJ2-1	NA	TGTGCCAGCAGTTTTAAACCGGCCTGGAACAATGAGCAGTTCTTC	CASSFKPAWNNEQFF
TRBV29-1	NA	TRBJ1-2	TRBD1	TGCAGCGTTTTAAGGACAGGGTCGAAGTCTTACGATGGCTACACCTTC	CSVLRTGSKSYDGYTF
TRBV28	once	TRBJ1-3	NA	TGTGCCAGCAGCCTCCCGTGGGCCTCTGGAAACACCATATATTTT	CASSLPWASGNTIYF
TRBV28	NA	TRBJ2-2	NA	TGTGCCAGCAGTCGAGTGGTCGGGGAGCTGTTTTTT	CASSRVVGELFF